This T cell receptor (beta chain) was captured by sequencing in a study of blood T cell repertoires in COVID-19. Across the whole study: From T cells, B-cell-depleted T cells, or PBMCs came the material, which was cDNA or gDNA.

As handled by the study authors: Estimated nucleated cell counts came from reference gene primer amplification. Sequenced by immunoSEQ multiplex PCR; TCRdb stores in-frame clones only, minus some. That table furnishes V, J and clone size, whereas the DNA furnished D and trimming. The sample comprises 65,000 to 95,000 clones, over 70% of which are singletons, and around 6% rests with the top ten. The TCR comes from a man aged 45-65 years with active or convalescent COVID-19. Sample: peripheral blood.

The CDR3 region has the DNA TGTGCCAGCAGCTTCCGGGACACTAATTCACCCCTCCACTTT. The encoded protein is CASSFRDTNSPLHF. The chain is built from TRBV11-2 and TRBJ1-6, with D possibly being TRBD1 (6 bases). Deletions cut 3 bases from V and 6 bases from J, with 9 bases between. CDR3 length equals 14 residues. Germline V gene sequence: CDR1 SGHAT, CDR2 FQNNGV.